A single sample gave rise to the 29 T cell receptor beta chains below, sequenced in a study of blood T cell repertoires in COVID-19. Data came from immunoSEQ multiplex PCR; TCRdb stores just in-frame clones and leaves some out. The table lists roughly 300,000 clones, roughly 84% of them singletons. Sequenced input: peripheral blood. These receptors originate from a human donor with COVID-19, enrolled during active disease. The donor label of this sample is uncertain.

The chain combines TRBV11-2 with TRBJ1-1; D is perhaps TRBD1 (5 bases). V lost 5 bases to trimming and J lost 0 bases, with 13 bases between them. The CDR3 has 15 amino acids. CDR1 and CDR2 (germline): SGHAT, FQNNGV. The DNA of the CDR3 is TGTGCCAGCAGCCCCGGAGGGGTGATGAACACTGAAGCTTTCTTT. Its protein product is CASSPGGVMNTEAFF.

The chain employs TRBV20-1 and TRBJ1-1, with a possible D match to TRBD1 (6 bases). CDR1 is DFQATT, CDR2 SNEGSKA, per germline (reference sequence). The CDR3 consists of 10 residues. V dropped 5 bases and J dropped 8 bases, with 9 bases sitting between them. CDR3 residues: CSAGQLEAFF. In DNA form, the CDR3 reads TGCAGTGCTGGACAGTTAGAAGCTTTCTTT.

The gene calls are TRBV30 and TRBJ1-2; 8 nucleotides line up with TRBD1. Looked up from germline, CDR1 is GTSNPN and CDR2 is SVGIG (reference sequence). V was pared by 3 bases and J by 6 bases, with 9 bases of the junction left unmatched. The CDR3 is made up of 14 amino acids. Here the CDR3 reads CAWRKGQETDGYTF. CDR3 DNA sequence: TGTGCCTGGAGGAAGGGACAGGAAACCGATGGCTACACCTTC.

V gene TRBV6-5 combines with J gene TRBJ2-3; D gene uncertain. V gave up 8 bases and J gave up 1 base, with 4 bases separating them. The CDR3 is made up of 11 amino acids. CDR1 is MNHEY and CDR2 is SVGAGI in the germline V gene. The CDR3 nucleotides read TGTGCCAGCGGCCGCACAGATACGCAGTATTTT. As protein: CASGRTDTQYF.

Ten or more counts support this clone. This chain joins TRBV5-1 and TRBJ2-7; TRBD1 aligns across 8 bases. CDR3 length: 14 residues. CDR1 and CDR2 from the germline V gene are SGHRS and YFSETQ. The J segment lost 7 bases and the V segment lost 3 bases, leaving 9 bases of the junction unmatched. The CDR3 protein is CASSSTGGLGEQYF. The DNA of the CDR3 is TGCGCCAGCAGCTCCACAGGGGGATTGGGGGAGCAGTACTTC. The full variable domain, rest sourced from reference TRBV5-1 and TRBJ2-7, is KAGVTQTPRYLIKTRGQQVTLSCSPISGHRSVSWYQQTPGQGLQFLFEYFSETQRNKGNFPGRFSGRQFSNSRSEMNVSTLELGDSALYLCASSSTGGLGEQYFGPGTRLTVT.

The CDR3: CASSSRTTSTDTQYF. The CDR3 DNA reads as TGCGCCAGCAGCTCAAGGACTACTAGCACAGATACGCAGTATTTT. The chain couples TRBV5-1 to TRBJ2-3, with D maybe TRBD2 (6 bases). The CDR3 is 15 amino acids. Germline V CDR1 and CDR2: SGHRS, YFSETQ. Trimming took 3 bases from V and 0 from J, leaving 11 bases between them.

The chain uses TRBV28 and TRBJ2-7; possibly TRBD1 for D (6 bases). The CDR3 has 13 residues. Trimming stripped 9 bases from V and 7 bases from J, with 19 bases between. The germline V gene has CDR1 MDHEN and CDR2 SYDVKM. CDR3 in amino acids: CASGQRRLLEQYF. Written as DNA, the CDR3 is TGTGCCAGTGGACAGCGTCGACTCTTGGAGCAGTACTTC. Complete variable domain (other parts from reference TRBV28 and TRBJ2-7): DVKVTQSSRYLVKRTGEKVFLECVQDMDHENMFWYRQDPGLGLRLIYFSYDVKMKEKGDIPEGYSVSREKKERFSLILESASTNQTSMYLCASGQRRLLEQYFGPGTRLTVT.

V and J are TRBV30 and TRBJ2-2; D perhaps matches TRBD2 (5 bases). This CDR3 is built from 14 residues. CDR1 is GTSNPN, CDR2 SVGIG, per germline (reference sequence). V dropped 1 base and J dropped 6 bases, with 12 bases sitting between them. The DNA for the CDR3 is TGTGCCTGGAGTGAGCGGACCGTCTCCGGGGAGCTGTTTTTT. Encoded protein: CAWSERTVSGELFF. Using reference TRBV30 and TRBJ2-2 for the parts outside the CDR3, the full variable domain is SQTIHQWPATLVQPVGSPLSLECTVEGTSNPNLYWYRQAAGRGLQLLFYSVGIGQISSEVPQNLSASRPQDRQFILSSKKLLLSDSGFYLCAWSERTVSGELFFGEGSRLTVL.

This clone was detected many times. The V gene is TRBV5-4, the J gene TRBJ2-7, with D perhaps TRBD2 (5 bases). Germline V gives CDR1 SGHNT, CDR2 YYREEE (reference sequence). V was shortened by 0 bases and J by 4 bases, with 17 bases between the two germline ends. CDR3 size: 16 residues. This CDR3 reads CASSLGMSGKSYEQYF. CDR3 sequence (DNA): TGTGCCAGCAGCTTGGGTATGAGCGGAAAATCTTACGAGCAGTACTTC. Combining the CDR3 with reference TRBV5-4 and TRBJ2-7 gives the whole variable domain ETGVTQSPTHLIKTRGQQVTLRCSSQSGHNTVSWYQQALGQGPQFIFQYYREEENGRGNFPPRFSGLQFPNYSSELNVNALELDDSALYLCASSLGMSGKSYEQYFGPGTRLTVT.

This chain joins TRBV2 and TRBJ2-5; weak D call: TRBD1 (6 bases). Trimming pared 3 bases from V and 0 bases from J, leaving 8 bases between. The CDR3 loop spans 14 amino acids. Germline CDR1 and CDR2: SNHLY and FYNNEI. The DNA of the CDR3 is TGTGCCAGCAGTGAGGACAGTTACCAAGAGACCCAGTACTTC. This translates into CASSEDSYQETQYF.

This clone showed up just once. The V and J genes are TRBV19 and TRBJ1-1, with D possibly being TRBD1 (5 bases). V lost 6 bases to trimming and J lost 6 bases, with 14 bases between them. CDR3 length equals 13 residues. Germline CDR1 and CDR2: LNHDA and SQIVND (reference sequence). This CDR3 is CASRGRELPEAFF. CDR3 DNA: TGTGCCAGTAGGGGCAGGGAATTACCTGAAGCTTTCTTT.

The CDR3 sequence: CASSIVGQGQETQYF. The CDR3 coding sequence is TGTGCCAGTAGTATTGTAGGACAGGGCCAAGAGACCCAGTACTTC. This chain uses TRBV19 with TRBJ2-5; 8 positions agree with TRBD1. CDR3 length: 15 residues. V trimming: 3 bases; J trimming: 1 base; junction bases outside the gene matches: 4. Germline assignment: CDR1 LNHDA and CDR2 SQIVND (reference sequence).

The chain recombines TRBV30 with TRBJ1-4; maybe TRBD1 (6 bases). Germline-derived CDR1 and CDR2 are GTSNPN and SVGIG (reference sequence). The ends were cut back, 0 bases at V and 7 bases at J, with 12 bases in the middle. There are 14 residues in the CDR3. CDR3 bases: TGTGCCTGGAGTGTATCCGGGGGGCTTGAAAAACTGTTTTTT. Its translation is CAWSVSGGLEKLFF.

The CDR3 reads CASSDRTLLTQYF. As DNA, the CDR3 is TGTGCCAGCAGTGACCGGACACTACTAACCCAGTACTTC. The chain has TRBV25-1 and TRBJ2-5, with a tentative D call TRBD1 (5 bases). V lost 3 bases and J 8 bases, leaving 13 bases between the germline ends. The germline gives CDR1 MGHDK, CDR2 SYGVNS. The CDR3 is 13 amino acids.

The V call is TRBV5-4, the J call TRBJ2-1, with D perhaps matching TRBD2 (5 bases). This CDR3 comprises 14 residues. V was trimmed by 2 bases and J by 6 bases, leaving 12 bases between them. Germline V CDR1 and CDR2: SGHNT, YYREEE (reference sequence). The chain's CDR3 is CASSFPLAGNEQFF. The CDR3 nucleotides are TGTGCCAGCAGCTTTCCCCTAGCTGGCAATGAGCAGTTCTTC.

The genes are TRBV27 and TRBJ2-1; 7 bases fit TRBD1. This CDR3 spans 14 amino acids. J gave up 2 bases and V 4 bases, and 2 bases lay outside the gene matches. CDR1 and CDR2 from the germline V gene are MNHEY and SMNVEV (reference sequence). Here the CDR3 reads CASSSGQTYNEQFF. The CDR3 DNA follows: TGTGCCAGCAGTTCGGGACAGACCTACAATGAGCAGTTCTTC.

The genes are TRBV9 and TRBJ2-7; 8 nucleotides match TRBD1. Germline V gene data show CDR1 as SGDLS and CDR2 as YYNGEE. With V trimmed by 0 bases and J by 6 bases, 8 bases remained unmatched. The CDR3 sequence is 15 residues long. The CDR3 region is CASSVVVGQGSEQYF. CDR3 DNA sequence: TGTGCCAGCAGCGTAGTAGTCGGACAGGGAAGCGAGCAGTACTTC.

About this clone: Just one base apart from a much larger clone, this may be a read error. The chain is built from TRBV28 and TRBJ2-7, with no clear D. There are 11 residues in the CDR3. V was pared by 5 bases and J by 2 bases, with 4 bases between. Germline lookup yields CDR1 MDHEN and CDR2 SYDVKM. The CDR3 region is CASSLAYEQYF. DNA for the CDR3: TGTGCCAGCAGTCTAGCCTACGAGCAGTACTTC.

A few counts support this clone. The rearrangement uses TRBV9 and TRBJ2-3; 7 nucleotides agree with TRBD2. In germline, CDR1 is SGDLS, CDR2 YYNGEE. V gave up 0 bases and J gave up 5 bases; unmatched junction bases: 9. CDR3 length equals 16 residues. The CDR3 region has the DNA TGTGCCAGCAGCGTAGATACGAGGGGAGGGAAAGATACGCAGTATTTT. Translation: CASSVDTRGGKDTQYF.

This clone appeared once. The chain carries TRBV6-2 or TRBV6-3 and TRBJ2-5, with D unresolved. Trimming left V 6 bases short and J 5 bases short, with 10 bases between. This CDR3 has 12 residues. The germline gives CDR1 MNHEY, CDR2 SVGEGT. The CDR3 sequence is CASSPVAETQYF. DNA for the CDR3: TGTGCCAGCAGCCCTGTTGCGGAGACCCAGTACTTC.

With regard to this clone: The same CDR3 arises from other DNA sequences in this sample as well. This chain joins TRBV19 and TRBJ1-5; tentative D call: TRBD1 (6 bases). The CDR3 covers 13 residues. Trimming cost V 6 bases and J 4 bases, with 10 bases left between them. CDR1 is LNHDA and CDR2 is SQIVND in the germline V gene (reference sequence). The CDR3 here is CASSGQSNQPQHF. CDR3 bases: TGTGCCAGTAGCGGACAGTCAAATCAGCCCCAGCATTTT.

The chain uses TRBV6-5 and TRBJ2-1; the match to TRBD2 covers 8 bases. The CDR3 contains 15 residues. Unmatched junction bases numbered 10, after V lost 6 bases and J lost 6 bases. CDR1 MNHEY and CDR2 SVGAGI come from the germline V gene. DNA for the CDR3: TGTGCCAGCAGCCACAGTAGGGGACTAGGCAATGAGCAGTTCTTC. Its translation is CASSHSRGLGNEQFF.

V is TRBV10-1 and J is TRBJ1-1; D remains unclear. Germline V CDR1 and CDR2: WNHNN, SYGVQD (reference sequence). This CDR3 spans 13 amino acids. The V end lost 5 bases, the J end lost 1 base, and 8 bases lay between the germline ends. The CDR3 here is CASSFSGNTEAFF. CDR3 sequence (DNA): TGCGCCAGCAGTTTCTCGGGGAACACTGAAGCTTTCTTT.

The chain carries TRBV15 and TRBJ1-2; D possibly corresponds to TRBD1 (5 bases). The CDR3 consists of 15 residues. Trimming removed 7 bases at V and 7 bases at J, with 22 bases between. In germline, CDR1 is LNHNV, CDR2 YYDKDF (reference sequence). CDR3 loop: CATTRVADGGSGYTF. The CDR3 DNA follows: TGTGCCACCACCCGGGTTGCAGACGGGGGGTCTGGCTACACCTTC.

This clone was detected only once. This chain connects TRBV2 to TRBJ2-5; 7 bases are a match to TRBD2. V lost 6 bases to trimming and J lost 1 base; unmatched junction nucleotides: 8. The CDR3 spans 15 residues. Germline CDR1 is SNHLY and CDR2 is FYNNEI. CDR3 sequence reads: CASRATTSSQETQYF. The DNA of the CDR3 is TGTGCCAGCAGGGCTACGACTAGCAGCCAAGAGACCCAGTACTTC. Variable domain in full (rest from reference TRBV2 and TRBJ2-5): EPEVTQTPSHQVTQMGQEVILRCVPISNHLYFYWYRQILGQKVEFLVSFYNNEISEKSEIFDDQFSVERPDGSNFTLKIRSTKLEDSAMYFCASRATTSSQETQYFGPGTRLLVL.

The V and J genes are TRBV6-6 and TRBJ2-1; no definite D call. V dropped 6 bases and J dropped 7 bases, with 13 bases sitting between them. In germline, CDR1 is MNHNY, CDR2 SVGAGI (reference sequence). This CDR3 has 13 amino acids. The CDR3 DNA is TGTGCCAGCAGCCCGCTTATTAGTAATGAGCAGTTCTTC. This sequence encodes CASSPLISNEQFF.

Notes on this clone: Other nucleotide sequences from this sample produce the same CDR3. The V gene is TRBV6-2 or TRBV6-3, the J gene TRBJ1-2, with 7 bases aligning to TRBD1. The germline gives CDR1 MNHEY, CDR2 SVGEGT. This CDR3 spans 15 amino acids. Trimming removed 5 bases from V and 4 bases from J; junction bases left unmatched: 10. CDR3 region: CASSADRDGPYGYTF. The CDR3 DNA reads TGTGCCAGCAGTGCCGACAGGGACGGACCCTATGGCTACACCTTC.

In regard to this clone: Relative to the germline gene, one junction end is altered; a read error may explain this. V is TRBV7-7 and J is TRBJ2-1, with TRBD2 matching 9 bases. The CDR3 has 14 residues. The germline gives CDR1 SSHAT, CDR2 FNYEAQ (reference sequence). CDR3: CASSSTSGHNEQFF. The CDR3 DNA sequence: TGTGCTAGCAGCTCGACTAGCGGACATAATGAGCAGTTCTTC.

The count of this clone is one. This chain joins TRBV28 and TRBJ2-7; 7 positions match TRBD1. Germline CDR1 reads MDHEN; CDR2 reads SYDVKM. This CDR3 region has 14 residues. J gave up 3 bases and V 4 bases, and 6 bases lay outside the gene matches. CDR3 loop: CASSSPGQFYEQYF. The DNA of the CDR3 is TGTGCCAGCAGTTCTCCGGGACAGTTCTACGAGCAGTACTTC.